The text below deals with one T cell receptor beta chain. Its target is unknown. The sample belongs to a study of blood T cells in healthy people across ages. Broader study findings: The study lacked donor CMV status, which possibly confounded expanded clonotype changes. Naive CD4+ cells and diversity were both higher in long-lived donors than in aged donors. Significant beta diversity loss was already apparent by age approximately 42, declining roughly linearly.

PCR was performed a second time for roughly 7 to 11 cycles using a sample-barcoded 5' primer and a J-beta primer mix. TCRdb fed the 5' RACE reads into MiXCR, producing one record per CDR3 protein. Of under 1 million distinct CDR3 sequences in the sample, around 45% are singletons; the top ten hold roughly 19%. Germline assignment: CDR1 SGHDT and CDR2 YYEEEE. CDR3 size: 18 residues. J was trimmed by 2 bases and V by 3 bases; bases with no gene match: 8. The chain carries TRBV5-6 and TRBJ2-3; 14 positions agree with TRBD2. Sequenced material: blood. This clonotype was obtained from a man in his sixties in good health. CDR3 sequence (DNA): TGTGCCAGCAGCTACGGGACTAGCGGGGGCCTTCTCACAGATACGCAGTATTTT. Protein sequence: CASSYGTSGGLLTDTQYF.